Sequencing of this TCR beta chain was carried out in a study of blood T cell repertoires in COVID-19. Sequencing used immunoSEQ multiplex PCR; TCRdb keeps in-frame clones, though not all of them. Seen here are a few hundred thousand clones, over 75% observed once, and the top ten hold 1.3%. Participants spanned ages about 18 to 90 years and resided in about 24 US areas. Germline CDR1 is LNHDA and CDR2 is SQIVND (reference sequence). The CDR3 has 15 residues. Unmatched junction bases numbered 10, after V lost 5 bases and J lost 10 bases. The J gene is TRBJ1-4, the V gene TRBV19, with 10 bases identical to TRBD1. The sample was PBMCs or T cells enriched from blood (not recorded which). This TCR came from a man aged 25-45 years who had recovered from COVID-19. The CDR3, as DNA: TGTGCCAGTAGTCCTACCGGGACAGGGGCTGTAAAACTGTTTTTT. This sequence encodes CASSPTGTGAVKLFF. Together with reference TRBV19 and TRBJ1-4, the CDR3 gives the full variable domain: DGGITQSPKYLFRKEGQNVTLSCEQNLNHDAMYWYRQDPGQGLRLIYYSQIVNDFQKGDIAEGYSVSREKKESFPLTVTSAQKNPTAFYLCASSPTGTGAVKLFFGSGTQLSVL.